This entry lists 21 T cell receptor beta chains sequenced from one sample in a study of identifying expanded T cells in peripheral blood. Here immunoSEQ multiplex PCR was the method, and the copy in TCRdb shows in-frame clones only, minus some. The table has 80,000 to 90,000 clones, 89% seen once; the top ten hold approximately 3%. Material for sequencing was blood. Receptor source: a person aged 18 to 70 in good health.

This chain links TRBV11-3 with TRBJ2-2; the D is unclear. This CDR3 comprises 15 residues. Germline V gives CDR1 SGHNT, CDR2 YENEEA. V was trimmed by 5 bases and J by 8 bases, leaving 18 bases between them. The CDR3 region has the DNA TGTGCCAGCAGCCAATACCGGGCCGCCGCTGGGGAGCTGTTTTTT. Its protein product is CASSQYRAAAGELFF.

This chain connects TRBV5-1 to TRBJ1-3; D is possibly TRBD1 (6 bases). In germline, CDR1 is SGHRS, CDR2 YFSETQ. Between the trimmed V and J ends, which lost 0 bases and 7 bases, there was a span of 11 bases. This CDR3 is 14 amino acids long. CDR3 nucleotides: TGCGCCAGCAGCTTGGCAGGGGCGCAGAACACCATATATTTT. It encodes CASSLAGAQNTIYF.

The V gene is TRBV6-5, the J gene TRBJ2-1; 8 positions agree with TRBD2. With 6 bases clipped from V and 14 bases from J, the junction kept 9 bases outside the gene matches. There are 12 residues in the CDR3. The germline gives CDR1 MNHEY, CDR2 SVGAGI. The CDR3 DNA sequence: TGTGCCAGCAGCCAAAGACGGGGGGGGGAGTTCTTC. Its translation: CASSQRRGGEFF.

This sequence joins TRBV11-3 and TRBJ2-5, with a tentative D call TRBD1 (5 bases). V was cut by 5 bases and J by 4 bases, with 14 bases left in between. The CDR3 spans 14 residues. The germline V gene encodes CDR1 SGHNT and CDR2 YENEEA. CDR3 sequence (DNA): TGTGCCAGCAGCCCCTACGGCAGGGCAGAGACCCAGTACTTC. It translates to CASSPYGRAETQYF.

Concerning this clone itself: Sequence at one end of the junction differs from germline and may be a read error. The chain is built from TRBV5-1 and TRBJ2-1, with D possibly matching TRBD2 (5 bases). This CDR3 has 20 residues. Germline values: CDR1 SGHRS, CDR2 YFSETQ. This CDR3 reads CANSLIGRTGLTSSYNEQFF. CDR3 nucleotide sequence: TGCGCCAACAGCTTGATCGGCCGCACTGGACTGACAAGCTCCTACAATGAGCAGTTCTTC.

The V call is TRBV6-5, the J call TRBJ1-1; no firm D call. The CDR3 is made up of 14 amino acids. Germline V CDR1 and CDR2: MNHEY, SVGAGI. The V gene lost 8 bases and the J gene lost 0 bases, with 13 bases spanning the gap. The CDR3 sequence: CASSRGSMNTEAFF. CDR3 coding DNA: TGTGCCAGCTCGAGAGGGAGTATGAACACTGAAGCTTTCTTT.

V gene TRBV5-1 combines with J gene TRBJ1-2; 7 bases match TRBD1. V was clipped by 3 bases and J by 3 bases; unmatched bases: 5. Germline-derived CDR1 and CDR2 are SGHRS and YFSETQ. CDR3 size: 14 residues. The CDR3 spells CASSWSGTDYGYTF. The CDR3 DNA reads TGCGCCAGCAGCTGGTCCGGGACAGACTATGGCTACACCTTC.

This chain joins TRBV6-5 and TRBJ2-7; D may be TRBD1 or TRBD2 (5 bases each). V lost 7 bases and J lost 3, with 7 bases in between. In germline, CDR1 is MNHEY, CDR2 SVGAGI. The length of the CDR3 is 11 residues. CDR3 sequence: CASTGGYEQYF. DNA for the CDR3: TGTGCCAGCACTGGGGGCTACGAGCAGTACTTC.

The CDR3 reads CASSLWGAQVEQYF. CDR3 bases: TGTGCCAGCAGCTTATGGGGGGCACAGGTCGAGCAGTACTTC. J is TRBJ2-7 and V is TRBV11-2; D is possibly TRBD1 or TRBD2 (6 bases each). V was clipped by 2 bases and J by 6 bases, with 14 bases between them. Germline-derived CDR1 and CDR2 are SGHAT and FQNNGV. The CDR3 extends over 14 amino acids.

The chain has TRBV5-1 and TRBJ1-5, with 10 bases lining up with TRBD1. The germline V gene has CDR1 SGHRS and CDR2 YFSETQ. The CDR3 is made up of 15 amino acids. The junction had 3 bases not matched to a gene; V was cut back by 4 bases and J by 2 bases. CDR3 loop: CASSPGTGGNQPQHF. The CDR3 bases are TGCGCCAGCAGCCCCGGGACAGGGGGCAATCAGCCCCAGCATTTT.

The chain combines TRBV7-2 with TRBJ1-1, with a tentative D call TRBD1 (5 bases). V lost 5 bases and J 1 base, leaving 14 bases between the germline ends. The CDR3 has 15 amino acids. Germline V gene lookup returns CDR1 SGHTA and CDR2 FQGNSA. The CDR3 nucleotides read TGTGCCAGCAGCCCAGCCGGGGGGGGGAACACTGAAGCTTTCTTT. This gives the protein CASSPAGGGNTEAFF.

The chain carries TRBV9 and TRBJ2-7, with 10 positions matching TRBD1. The CDR3 runs 15 residues. J gave up 3 bases and V 4 bases, and 7 bases lay outside the gene matches. CDR1 SGDLS and CDR2 YYNGEE come from the germline V gene. CDR3 sequence reads: CASSPRDRGIYEQYF. The CDR3 DNA is TGTGCCAGCAGCCCGCGGGACAGGGGCATCTACGAGCAGTACTTC.

The rearrangement uses TRBV11-2 and TRBJ2-7; D gene ambiguous. Trimming took off 5 bases at V and 0 bases at J, with 2 bases between the two ends. Germline CDR1 SGHAT, CDR2 FQNNGV. The CDR3 is 11 amino acids. The CDR3 here is CASSVSYEQYF. In DNA form, the CDR3 reads TGTGCCAGCAGCGTCTCCTACGAGCAGTACTTC. Full variable domain (missing parts from reference TRBV11-2 and TRBJ2-7): EAGVAQSPRYKIIEKRQSVAFWCNPISGHATLYWYQQILGQGPKLLIQFQNNGVVDDSQLPKDRFSAERLKGVDSTLKIQPAKLEDSAVYLCASSVSYEQYFGPGTRLTVT.

This chain joins TRBV5-1 and TRBJ2-1, with no clear D. CDR1 is SGHRS, CDR2 YFSETQ, per germline. With 1 base removed from V and 3 bases from J, the gap between germline ends came to 8 bases. The CDR3 is 14 amino acids. The DNA of the CDR3 is TGCGCCAGCAGCTTGAGAGTCGGCTACAATGAGCAGTTCTTC. Translating gives CASSLRVGYNEQFF.

This chain links TRBV11-2 with TRBJ1-1; D uncertain. Germline V gene sequence: CDR1 SGHAT, CDR2 FQNNGV. The V end lost 1 base, the J end lost 10 bases, and 10 bases lay between the germline ends. The CDR3 is made up of 12 amino acids. Written as DNA, the CDR3 is TGTGCCAGCAGCTTAGGGGGTTACGTAGCTTTCTTT. Translating gives CASSLGGYVAFF.

J is TRBJ1-4 and V is TRBV7-8; D call uncertain. Germline assignment: CDR1 SGHVS and CDR2 FQNEAQ. Trimming took 2 bases from V and 5 from J, leaving 6 bases between them. This CDR3 region has 13 residues. CDR3 bases: TGTGCCAGCAGCTTACTGGGGAATGAAAAACTGTTTTTT. Amino acids: CASSLLGNEKLFF.

This clone was counted a few times. The chain recombines TRBV9 with TRBJ2-1; D call uncertain. V dropped 0 bases and J dropped 6 bases, with 7 bases sitting between them. The V gene's germline CDR1 is SGDLS and CDR2 YYNGEE. The CDR3 loop spans 13 amino acids. The CDR3 nucleotides read TGTGCCAGCAGCGTAGCACTGAGCAATGAGCAGTTCTTC. Its translation: CASSVALSNEQFF.

The chain carries TRBV19 and TRBJ2-5; D perhaps matches TRBD1 (6 bases). The germline V gene has CDR1 LNHDA and CDR2 SQIVND (reference sequence). This CDR3 comprises 17 residues. Trimming took 4 bases from V and 1 from J, leaving 19 bases between them. The CDR3 sequence: CASSNGGLLGIQETQYF. In DNA, the CDR3 is TGTGCCAGTAGTAATGGGGGCCTTTTGGGGATCCAAGAGACCCAGTACTTC.

The chain employs TRBV4-3 and TRBJ1-5, with 7 bases aligning to TRBD1. The V segment lost 4 bases and the J segment 0 bases; nucleotides outside the gene matches: 9. Germline CDR1 LGHNA, CDR2 YSLEER. CDR3 length equals 17 residues. CDR3 coding DNA: TGCGCCAGCAGCCGCCACACAGGGGTGAATAGCAATCAGCCCCAGCATTTT. Translation: CASSRHTGVNSNQPQHF.

The chain employs TRBV19 and TRBJ1-1; no clear D gene. The length of the CDR3 is 14 residues. The germline CDR1 and CDR2 sequences are LNHDA and SQIVND (reference sequence). Trimming removed 3 bases at V and 0 bases at J, with 8 bases between. CDR3 sequence reads: CASSMPGMNTEAFF. The DNA of the CDR3 is TGTGCCAGTAGTATGCCAGGAATGAACACTGAAGCTTTCTTT.

The rearrangement joins TRBV23-1 to TRBJ1-4; D is undetermined. TRBV23-1 is recorded as an ORF, its role being uncertain. The CDR3 covers 16 residues. V lost 2 bases and J 0 bases, leaving 10 bases between the germline ends. CDR3 coding DNA: TGCGCCAGCAGTCAAGGTTTTGGTGCAACTAATGAAAAACTGTTTTTT. This codes for CASSQGFGATNEKLFF.